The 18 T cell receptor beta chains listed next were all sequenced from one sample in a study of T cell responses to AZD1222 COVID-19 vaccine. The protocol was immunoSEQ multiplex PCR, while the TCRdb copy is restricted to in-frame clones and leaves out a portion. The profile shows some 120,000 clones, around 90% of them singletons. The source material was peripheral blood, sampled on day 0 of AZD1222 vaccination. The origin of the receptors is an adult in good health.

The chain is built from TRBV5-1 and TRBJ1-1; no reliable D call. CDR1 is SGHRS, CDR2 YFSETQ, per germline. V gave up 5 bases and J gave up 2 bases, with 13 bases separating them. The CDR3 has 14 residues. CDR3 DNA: TGCGCCAGCAGGTCGGCAGACACAAACACTGAAGCTTTCTTT. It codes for CASRSADTNTEAFF.

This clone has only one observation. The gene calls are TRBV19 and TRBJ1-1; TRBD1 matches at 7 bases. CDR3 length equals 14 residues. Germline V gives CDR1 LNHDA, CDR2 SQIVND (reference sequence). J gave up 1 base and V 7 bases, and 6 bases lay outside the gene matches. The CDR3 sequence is CASIYRGRNTEAFF. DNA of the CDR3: TGTGCCAGTATCTACAGGGGCCGGAACACTGAAGCTTTCTTT.

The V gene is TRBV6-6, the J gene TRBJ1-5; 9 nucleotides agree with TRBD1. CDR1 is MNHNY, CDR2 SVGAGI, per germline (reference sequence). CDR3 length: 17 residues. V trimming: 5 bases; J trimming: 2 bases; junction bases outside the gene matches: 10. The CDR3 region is CASSPPGQGIGNQPQHF. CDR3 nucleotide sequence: TGTGCCAGCAGTCCACCCGGACAGGGGATTGGCAATCAGCCCCAGCATTTT.

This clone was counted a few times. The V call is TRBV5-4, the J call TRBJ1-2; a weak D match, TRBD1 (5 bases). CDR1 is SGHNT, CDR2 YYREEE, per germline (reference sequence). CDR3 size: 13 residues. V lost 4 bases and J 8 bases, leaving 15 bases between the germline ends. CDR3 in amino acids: CASSIGTGMGYTF. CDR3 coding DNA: TGTGCCAGCAGCATCGGGACGGGGATGGGCTACACCTTC.

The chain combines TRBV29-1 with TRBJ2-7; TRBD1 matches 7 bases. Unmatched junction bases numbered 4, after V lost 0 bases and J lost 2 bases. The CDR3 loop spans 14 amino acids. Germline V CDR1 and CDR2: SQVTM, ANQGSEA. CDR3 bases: TGCAGCGTTGAAGAGAGGACAGGCGCCTACGAGCAGTACTTC. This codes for CSVEERTGAYEQYF.

The CDR3 sequence is CASSLAGATDTQYF. DNA for the CDR3: TGTGCCAGCAGCTTAGCGGGAGCGACAGATACGCAGTATTTT. This chain connects TRBV7-3 to TRBJ2-3; 7 positions agree with TRBD2. Germline trimming cut 2 bases from V and 3 bases from J; bases unmatched to any gene: 2. CDR3 length: 14 amino acids. Germline V gene data show CDR1 as SGHTA and CDR2 as FQGTGA.

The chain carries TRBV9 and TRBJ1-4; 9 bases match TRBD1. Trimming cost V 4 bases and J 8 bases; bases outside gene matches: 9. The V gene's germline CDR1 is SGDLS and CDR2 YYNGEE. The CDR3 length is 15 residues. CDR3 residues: CASSPSGTGWEKLFF. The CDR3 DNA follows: TGTGCCAGCAGCCCTTCCGGGACAGGGTGGGAAAAACTGTTTTTT.

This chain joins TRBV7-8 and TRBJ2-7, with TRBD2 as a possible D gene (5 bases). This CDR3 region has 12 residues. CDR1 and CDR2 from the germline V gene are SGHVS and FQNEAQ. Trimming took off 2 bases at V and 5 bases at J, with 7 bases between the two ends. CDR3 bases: TGTGCCAGCAGCTTACAAGCGGACGAGCAGTACTTC. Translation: CASSLQADEQYF. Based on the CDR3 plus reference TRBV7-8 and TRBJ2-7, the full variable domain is GAGVSQSPRYKVAKRGQDVALRCDPISGHVSLFWYQQALGQGPEFLTYFQNEAQLDKSGLPSDRFFAERPEGSVSTLKIQRTQQEDSAVYLCASSLQADEQYFGPGTRLTVT.

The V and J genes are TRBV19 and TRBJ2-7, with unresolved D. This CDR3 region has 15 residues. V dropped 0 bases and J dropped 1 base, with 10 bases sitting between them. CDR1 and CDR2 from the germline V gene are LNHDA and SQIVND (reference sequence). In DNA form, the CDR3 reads TGTGCCAGTAGTATAGATCTCACATTATCCTACGAGCAGTACTTC. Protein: CASSIDLTLSYEQYF.

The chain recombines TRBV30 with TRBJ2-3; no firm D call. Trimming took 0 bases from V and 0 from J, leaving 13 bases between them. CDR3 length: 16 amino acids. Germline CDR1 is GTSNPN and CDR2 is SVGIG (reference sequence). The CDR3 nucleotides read TGTGCCTGGAGTGTAGGTCGTGGGGTCAGCACAGATACGCAGTATTTT. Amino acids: CAWSVGRGVSTDTQYF.

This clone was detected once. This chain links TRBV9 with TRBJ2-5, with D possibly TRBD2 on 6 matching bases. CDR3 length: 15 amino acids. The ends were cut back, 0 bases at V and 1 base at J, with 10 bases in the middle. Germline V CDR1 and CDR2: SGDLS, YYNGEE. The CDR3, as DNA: TGTGCCAGCAGCGTAGCCGGGAGACCCCAAGAGACCCAGTACTTC. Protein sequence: CASSVAGRPQETQYF.

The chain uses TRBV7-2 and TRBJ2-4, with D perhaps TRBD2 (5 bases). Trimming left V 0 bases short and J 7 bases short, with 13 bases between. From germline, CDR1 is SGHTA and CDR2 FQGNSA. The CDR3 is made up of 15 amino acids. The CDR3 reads CASSLAWGAVNIQYF. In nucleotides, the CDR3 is TGTGCCAGCAGCTTAGCCTGGGGAGCAGTGAACATTCAGTACTTC. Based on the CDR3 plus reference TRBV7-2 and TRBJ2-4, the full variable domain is GAGVSQSPSNKVTEKGKDVELRCDPISGHTALYWYRQSLGQGLEFLIYFQGNSAPDKSGLPSDRFSAERTGGSVSTLTIQRTQQEDSAVYLCASSLAWGAVNIQYFGAGTRLSVL.

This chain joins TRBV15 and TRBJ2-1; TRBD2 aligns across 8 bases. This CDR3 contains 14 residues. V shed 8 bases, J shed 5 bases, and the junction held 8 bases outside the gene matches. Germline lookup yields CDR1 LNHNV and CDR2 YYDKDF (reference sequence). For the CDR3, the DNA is TGTGCCACCGCGATAGCGGGACTCCACAATGAGCAGTTCTTC. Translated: CATAIAGLHNEQFF.

The CDR3 here is CATSDPITYEQYF. Here the CDR3 DNA reads TGTGCCACCAGTGATCCCATCACCTACGAGCAGTACTTC. The gene calls are TRBV24-1 and TRBJ2-7; D gene uncertain. CDR1 and CDR2 (germline): KGHDR, SFDVKD. The CDR3 sequence is 13 residues long. Deletions cut 3 bases from V and 2 bases from J, with 7 bases between.

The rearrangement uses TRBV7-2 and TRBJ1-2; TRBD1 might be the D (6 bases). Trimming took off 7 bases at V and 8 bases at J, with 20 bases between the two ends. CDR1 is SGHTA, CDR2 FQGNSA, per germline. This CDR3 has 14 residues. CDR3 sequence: CASNIVRGRGGYTF. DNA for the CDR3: TGTGCCAGCAACATCGTCAGGGGCCGAGGGGGCTACACCTTC.

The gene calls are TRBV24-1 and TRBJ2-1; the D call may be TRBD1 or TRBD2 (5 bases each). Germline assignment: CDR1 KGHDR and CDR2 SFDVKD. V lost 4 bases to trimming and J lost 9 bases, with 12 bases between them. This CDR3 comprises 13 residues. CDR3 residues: CATSEGDWGEQFF. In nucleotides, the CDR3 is TGTGCCACCAGTGAGGGGGATTGGGGTGAGCAGTTCTTC.

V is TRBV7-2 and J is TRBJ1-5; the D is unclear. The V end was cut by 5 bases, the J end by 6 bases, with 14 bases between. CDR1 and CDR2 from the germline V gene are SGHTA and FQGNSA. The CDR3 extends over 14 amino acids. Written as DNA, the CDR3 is TGTGCCAGCAGCACCGGCCCCGACGGTCAGCCCCAGCATTTT. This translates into CASSTGPDGQPQHF.

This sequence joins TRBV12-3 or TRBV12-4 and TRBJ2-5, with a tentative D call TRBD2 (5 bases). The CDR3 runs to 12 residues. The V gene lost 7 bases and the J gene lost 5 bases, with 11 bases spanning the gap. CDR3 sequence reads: CASTPDFETQYF. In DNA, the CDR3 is TGTGCCAGCACCCCGGACTTTGAGACCCAGTACTTC.